This T cell receptor (beta chain) came from a study of cytomegalovirus exposure and HLA in healthy donors. As regards this clone: Antigen unknown.

Amplification used 60 Vbeta primers and 13 Jbeta primers. Repertoires were generated with immunoSEQ multiplex PCR, while TCRdb's copy carries only in-frame clones and drops some. The sample holds 150,000 or so clones, around two thirds seen once. Each donor was healthy, and each was a bone marrow donor. The CDR3 has 16 residues. Losses at the gene ends were 0 bases for V and 4 bases for J; bases not matched to a gene: 2. CDR1 and CDR2 from the germline V gene are SGHRS and YFSETQ. Study-wide points: Most TCR sequences were uncommon, yet certain public TCRs appeared in many donors. When analyzed later, a missense DCLRE1C variant was found to be linked to TCR beta V- and J-gene trimming. Follow-up analysis found HLA locus-dependent TCR association rates, highest for DRB1 and lowest for HLA-C.

The TCR originated in a man between 18 and 35 years old in good health and CMV-seropositive. V and J are TRBV5-1 and TRBJ2-3; 13 bases line up with TRBD2. Source material: PBMCs. CDR3 DNA: TGCGCCAGCAGCTTGGGGACTAGCGGGAGTTCAGATACGCAGTATTTT. It translates to CASSLGTSGSSDTQYF.